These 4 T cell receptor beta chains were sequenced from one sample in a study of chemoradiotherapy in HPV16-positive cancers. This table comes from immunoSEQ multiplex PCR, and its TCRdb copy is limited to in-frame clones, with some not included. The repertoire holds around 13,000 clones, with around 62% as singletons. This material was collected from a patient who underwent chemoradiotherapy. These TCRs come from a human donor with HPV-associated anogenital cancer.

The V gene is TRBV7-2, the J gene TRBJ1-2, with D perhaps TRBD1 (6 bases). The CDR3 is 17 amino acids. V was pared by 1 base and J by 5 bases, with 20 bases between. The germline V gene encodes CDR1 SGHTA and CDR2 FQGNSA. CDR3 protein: CASSLGGRQAMGYGYTF. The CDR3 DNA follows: TGTGCCAGCAGCTTAGGAGGGCGACAGGCGATGGGGTATGGCTACACCTTC.

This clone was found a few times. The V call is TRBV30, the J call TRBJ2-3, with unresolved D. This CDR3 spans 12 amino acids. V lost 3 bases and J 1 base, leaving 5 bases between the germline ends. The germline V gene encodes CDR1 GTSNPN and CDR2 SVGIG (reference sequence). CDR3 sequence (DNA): TGTGCCTGGAGGGGTCGCACAGATACGCAGTATTTT. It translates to CAWRGRTDTQYF.

The CDR3 coding sequence is TGTGCCAGCAGTTTCTCGACAGGGGCGAACACTGAAGCTTTCTTT. Residues: CASSFSTGANTEAFF. J is TRBJ1-1 and V is TRBV6-6, with 8 positions matching TRBD1. The CDR3 has 15 residues. Trimming cost V 4 bases and J 1 base; bases outside gene matches: 5. Germline loops: CDR1 MNHNY, CDR2 SVGAGI (reference sequence).

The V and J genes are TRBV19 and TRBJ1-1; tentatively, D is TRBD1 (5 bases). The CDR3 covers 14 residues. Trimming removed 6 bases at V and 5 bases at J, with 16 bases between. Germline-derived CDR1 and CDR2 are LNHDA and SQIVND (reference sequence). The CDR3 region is CASSSRARGTEAFF. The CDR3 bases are TGTGCCAGTAGCTCCAGGGCCCGGGGGACTGAAGCTTTCTTT.